This T cell receptor beta chain originates from a study of blood T cell repertoires in COVID-19 (TCRdb year 2020). Regarding the research as a whole: Samples from collaborators originated in the United States, Italy and Spain and spanned both the acute and convalescent phases of COVID-19. The prospective study material was composed of cDNA or gDNA derived from T cells, B-cell-depleted T cells, or PBMCs. The dataset comprised deeply sampled blood TCRbeta repertoires from subjects exposed to, actively infected with, or recovered from COVID-19. A freely available public database, intended as a resource for researchers studying the immune response to SARS-CoV-2, is where the repertoires were released. The samples were drawn from two sources: the first 160 participants of the ongoing ImmuneRACE study, and over 950 subjects contributed by 6 global collaborators. The sample metadata nearly always contained a de-identified subject ID, COVID-19 status, age in years and sex. HLA class I and class II types, where available, came from metadata supplied by the sample provider rather than from assay-based typing.

As to this clone: Its antigen has not been determined. The sample holds no much larger clone one base away, and base qualities are not on file.

The research as a whole found: The amount of clinical and demographic metadata varied by source and participant and was provided uncurated.

TCRbeta CDR3 regions were amplified from genomic DNA using the immunoSEQ Assay, a bias-controlled multiplex PCR. In the authors' own workflow: Nucleated cell counts per sample were estimated from amplification of reference gene primers within the assay. To quantify the absolute abundance of each unique TCRbeta CDR3 rearrangement, sequence reads were collapsed and filtered. For each sample, productive Simpson clonality was calculated as the square root of Simpson's diversity index across productive rearrangements. The table comes from immuneACCESS by way of TCRdb, which keeps in-frame sequences with V and J called. Part of the clones is missing from these tables; in studies checked, under half for an unresolved V gene and the rest for unknown reasons. The DNA gave D and trimming, while V, J and clone size come from that table. This sample gives 200,000 to 250,000 clones in total; 80% to 85% of them show up just once. The ten largest clonotypes hold 8% to 9% of the sample.

Relative to germline, V is 0 bases shorter and J is 0 bases shorter, with 8 bases between their ends. From its cysteine to its phenylalanine, the CDR3 spans 15 amino acids. The CDR3 DNA has 45 bases and is translated from base 1. The germline V gene (reference sequence) provides CDR1 LNHNV and CDR2 YYDKDF. Participants in the prospective study were enrolled through a virtual design, were aged roughly 18 to 95 years, and lived in 24 United States geographic areas. In the prospective study, cohorts were assigned on the basis of participant-reported clinical history obtained from a screening survey and a study questionnaire. In the prospective study, mobile phlebotomists collected whole blood, serum and a nasopharyngeal or oropharyngeal swab from each participant. Additional blood draws and questionnaires over an approximately 2-month period could optionally be provided by prospective study participants. Before DNA extraction, blood samples from the prospective study were shipped at room temperature or frozen.

This sequence uses TRBV15 and TRBJ1-2; the D segment cannot be called with confidence. Material for sequencing was PBMCs or T cells enriched from blood (not recorded which). The TCR comes from a woman aged 50 to 60 with acute COVID-19. The CDR3 loop reads CATSRERWTNYGYTF. DNA sequence: TGTGCCACCAGCAGAGAGAGGTGGACTAACTATGGCTACACCTTC.